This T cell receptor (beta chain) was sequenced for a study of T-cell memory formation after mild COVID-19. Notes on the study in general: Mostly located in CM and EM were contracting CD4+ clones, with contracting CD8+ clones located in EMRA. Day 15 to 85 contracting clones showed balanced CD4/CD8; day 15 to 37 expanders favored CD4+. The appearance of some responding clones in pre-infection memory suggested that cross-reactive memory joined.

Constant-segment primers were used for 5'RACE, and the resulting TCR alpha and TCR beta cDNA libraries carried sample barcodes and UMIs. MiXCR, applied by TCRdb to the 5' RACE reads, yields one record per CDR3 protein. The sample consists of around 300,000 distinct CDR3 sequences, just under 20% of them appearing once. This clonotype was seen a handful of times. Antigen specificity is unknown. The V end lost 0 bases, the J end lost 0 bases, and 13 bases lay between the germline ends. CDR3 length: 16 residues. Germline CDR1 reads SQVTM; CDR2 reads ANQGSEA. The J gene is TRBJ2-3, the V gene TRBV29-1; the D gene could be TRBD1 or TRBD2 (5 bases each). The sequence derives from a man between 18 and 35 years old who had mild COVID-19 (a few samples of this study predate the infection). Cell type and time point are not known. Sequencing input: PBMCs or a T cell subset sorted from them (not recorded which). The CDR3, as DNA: TGCAGCGTTGAAGATAAGGGACGCGCTAGCACAGATACGCAGTATTTT. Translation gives CSVEDKGRASTDTQYF.